This TCR beta chain was sequenced in a study of response to subunit inactivated influenza vaccine. Whole-study findings and limits: A suggestion made by the authors is that each seasonal influenza vaccination recruits few new T cells.

Looked up from germline, CDR1 is SEHNR and CDR2 is FQNEAQ (reference sequence). V was shortened by 2 bases and J by 5 bases, with 13 bases between the two germline ends. This CDR3 has 15 residues. Remarks on this clonotype: Antigen: not known.

TCRdb called the RT-PCR reads again in MiXCR, with one record for every CDR3 protein. The data contain under 200,000 distinct CDR3 sequences, around 11% of them singletons. V usage is TRBV7-9 and J usage is TRBJ2-1; D is possibly TRBD2 (5 bases). The starting material was CD8+ T cells sorted from PBMCs, obtained around 25 months after vaccination. The sequence came from a man aged 50 to 69 who received an inactivated influenza vaccine. The CDR3 region is CASSLTVAGHNEQFF. CDR3 nucleotides: TGTGCCAGCAGCTTAACGGTGGCGGGCCACAATGAGCAGTTCTTC.